Below, 31 T cell receptor beta chains from the same sample are listed, as sequenced in a study of T cell responses to AZD1222 COVID-19 vaccine. TCRdb's table, derived via immunoSEQ multiplex PCR, lists solely in-frame clones and lacks some. The table records fewer than 110,000 clones, around 90% of them present only once. The sequencing used peripheral blood, collected 28 days after the second AZD1222 dose. The receptors come from an adult who received the AZD1222 COVID-19 vaccine.

V usage is TRBV11-3 and J usage is TRBJ2-1, with D unresolved. The length of the CDR3 is 13 residues. V was trimmed by 1 base and J by 5 bases, leaving 6 bases between them. In germline, CDR1 is SGHNT, CDR2 YENEEA. The CDR3, as DNA: TGTGCCAGCAGCTTAGGTTCCCACAATGAGCAGTTCTTC. Translated: CASSLGSHNEQFF.

The V and J genes are TRBV18 and TRBJ2-7; 10 positions agree with TRBD1. The ends lost 5 bases at V and 7 bases at J; junction bases unmatched: 8. The CDR3 runs 14 residues. Germline CDR1 KGHSH, CDR2 LQKENI. The CDR3 is CASSVGQGPGEQYF. The CDR3, as DNA: TGTGCCAGCTCAGTGGGACAGGGGCCAGGGGAGCAGTACTTC.

The rearrangement uses TRBV4-3 and TRBJ2-3; 12 nucleotides match TRBD1. Germline V gene sequence: CDR1 LGHNA, CDR2 YSLEER. The CDR3 consists of 17 residues. With 1 base clipped from V and 6 bases from J, the junction kept 8 bases outside the gene matches. In DNA, the CDR3 is TGCGCCAGCAGCCAAGGCGAGGGACAGGGGGCTTTTGATACGCAGTATTTT. Its protein product is CASSQGEGQGAFDTQYF.

The V and J genes are TRBV29-1 and TRBJ2-2, with TRBD2 matching over 9 bases. CDR1 is SQVTM and CDR2 is ANQGSEA in the germline V gene. This CDR3 has 14 amino acids. V was clipped by 7 bases and J by 4 bases; unmatched bases: 7. The CDR3 sequence: CSGQGAGGTGELFF. CDR3 DNA: TGCAGCGGGCAGGGAGCGGGGGGCACCGGGGAGCTGTTTTTT.

V gene TRBV12-3 or TRBV12-4 combines with J gene TRBJ2-7; 8 bases are shared with TRBD1. V lost 4 bases, J lost 3 bases, and 2 bases stayed unmatched. This CDR3 has 13 amino acids. For the CDR3, the DNA is TGTGCCAGCAGTTCGGGACAGGACTACGAGCAGTACTTC. Translated, it gives CASSSGQDYEQYF.

J is TRBJ1-6 and V is TRBV3-1 (or the pseudogene TRBV3-2); 8 bases align to TRBD1. The V gene end was trimmed by 5 bases and the J gene end by 7 bases; junction bases not matched to a gene: 4. This CDR3 comprises 14 residues. Germline CDR1 LGHDT, CDR2 YNNKEL (reference sequence). DNA of the CDR3: TGTGCCAGCAGCACCCGGACAGGGAATTCACCCCTCCACTTT. Translating it yields CASSTRTGNSPLHF.

V usage is TRBV5-4 and J usage is TRBJ1-6; 7 bases are shared with TRBD1. Germline assignment: CDR1 SGHNT and CDR2 YYREEE (reference sequence). The J segment lost 0 bases and the V segment lost 5 bases, leaving 8 bases of the junction unmatched. The CDR3 totals 17 residues. CDR3 sequence (DNA): TGTGCCAGCAGGGACGGGACAGCGAGCTCCTATAATTCACCCCTCCACTTT. Amino acids: CASRDGTASSYNSPLHF. Combining the CDR3 with reference TRBV5-4 and TRBJ1-6 gives the whole variable domain ETGVTQSPTHLIKTRGQQVTLRCSSQSGHNTVSWYQQALGQGPQFIFQYYREEENGRGNFPPRFSGLQFPNYSSELNVNALELDDSALYLCASRDGTASSYNSPLHFGNGTRLTVT.

The chain joins TRBV6-5 to TRBJ1-1, with a weak D call TRBD1 (6 bases). Germline V lookup: CDR1 MNHEY, CDR2 SVGAGI. This CDR3 has 13 residues. Trimming removed 11 bases at V and 4 bases at J, with 17 bases between. The CDR3 spells CASHMGGATEAFF. CDR3 bases: TGTGCCTCTCATATGGGGGGGGCCACTGAAGCTTTCTTT.

The CDR3 loop reads CASSNSLLYNSPLHF. The CDR3, as DNA: TGTGCCAGCAGCAACTCCCTTCTCTATAATTCACCCCTCCACTTT. The V call is TRBV9, the J call TRBJ1-6, with D unclear. The ends were cut back, 4 bases at V and 3 bases at J, with 11 bases in the middle. This CDR3 region has 15 residues. CDR1 is SGDLS, CDR2 YYNGEE, per germline.

J is TRBJ1-1 and V is TRBV14, with D possibly TRBD1 on 5 matching bases. The CDR3 consists of 14 residues. The germline V gene has CDR1 SGHDN and CDR2 FVKESK. With 4 bases removed from V and 5 bases from J, the gap between germline ends came to 14 bases. In DNA form, the CDR3 reads TGTGCCAGCAGCCCCCCGGGGGGTCGGACTGAAGCTTTCTTT. Encoded protein: CASSPPGGRTEAFF.

The chain links TRBV6-4 to TRBJ2-1, with D perhaps TRBD2 (7 bases). Trimming removed 0 bases from V and 5 bases from J, with 14 bases in between. The CDR3 contains 16 residues. CDR1 MRHNA and CDR2 SNTAGT come from the germline V gene. The CDR3 DNA reads as TGTGCCAGCAGTGACTCCCTAAGGGGGGGCCACAATGAGCAGTTCTTC. This codes for CASSDSLRGGHNEQFF.

The rearrangement joins TRBV5-6 to TRBJ2-7; TRBD1 agrees at 10 bases. CDR1 and CDR2 from the germline V gene are SGHDT and YYEEEE. CDR3 size: 15 residues. The ends lost 3 bases at V and 3 bases at J; junction bases unmatched: 6. CDR3 residues: CASSSGQGSGYEQYF. The CDR3 coding sequence is TGTGCCAGCAGCTCGGGACAGGGGAGCGGCTACGAGCAGTACTTC. The variable domain in full, with the rest retrieved from reference TRBV5-6 and TRBJ2-7, is DAGVTQSPTHLIKTRGQQVTLRCSPKSGHDTVSWYQQALGQGPQFIFQYYEEEERQRGNFPDRFSGHQFPNYSSELNVNALLLGDSALYLCASSSGQGSGYEQYFGPGTRLTVT.

The V call is TRBV5-5, the J call TRBJ2-1; maybe TRBD1 (6 bases). Germline V lookup: CDR1 SGHKS, CDR2 YYEKEE (reference sequence). The CDR3 sequence is 14 residues long. V lost 4 bases, J lost 4 bases, and 12 bases lay in between. CDR3 in amino acids: CASSSPGQYNEQFF. Written as DNA, the CDR3 is TGTGCCAGCAGCAGCCCCGGACAGTACAATGAGCAGTTCTTC.

Only one count was recorded for this clone. The V and J genes are TRBV10-3 and TRBJ1-6; 8 nucleotides match TRBD1. CDR3 length: 15 amino acids. Germline V gene sequence: CDR1 ENHRY, CDR2 SYGVKD. V was pared by 0 bases and J by 10 bases, with 5 bases of the junction left unmatched. CDR3: CAISESAGGDSPLHF. The CDR3 bases are TGTGCCATCAGTGAGTCCGCAGGGGGCGACTCACCCCTCCACTTT.

The chain uses TRBV7-2 and TRBJ1-1; D unclear. Trimming removed 8 bases from V and 1 base from J, with 17 bases in between. The CDR3 has 15 amino acids. The germline gives CDR1 SGHTA, CDR2 FQGNSA. CDR3 nucleotides: TGTGCCAGCTCCATAGTGGGAGGAGGGAACACTGAAGCTTTCTTT. Translation gives CASSIVGGGNTEAFF.

The rearrangement uses TRBV6-6 and TRBJ1-2; perhaps TRBD1 as D (6 bases). CDR3 size: 15 residues. Between the trimmed V and J ends, which lost 0 bases and 5 bases, there was a span of 13 bases. CDR1 MNHNY and CDR2 SVGAGI come from the germline V gene (reference sequence). The CDR3 DNA sequence: TGTGCCAGCAGTTACTCGAGGGTTCAGGGGTATGGCTACACCTTC. Protein: CASSYSRVQGYGYTF.

The genes are TRBV5-1 and TRBJ2-1; D is possibly TRBD2 (5 bases). Germline CDR1 and CDR2: SGHRS and YFSETQ. The V gene lost 4 bases and the J gene lost 4 bases, with 12 bases spanning the gap. This CDR3 is 14 amino acids long. In nucleotides, the CDR3 is TGCGCCAGCAGCCCTTCGACGGGATACAATGAGCAGTTCTTC. This codes for CASSPSTGYNEQFF.

V gene TRBV19 combines with J gene TRBJ1-1; weak D call: TRBD1 (5 bases). CDR1 and CDR2 (germline): LNHDA, SQIVND (reference sequence). Trimming took off 0 bases at V and 4 bases at J, with 6 bases between the two ends. This CDR3 region has 13 residues. Here the CDR3 reads CASSIDRGTEAFF. The CDR3 DNA reads TGTGCCAGTAGTATAGATAGGGGCACTGAAGCTTTCTTT.

The genes are TRBV7-9 and TRBJ1-2; TRBD1 agrees at 8 bases. Germline assignment: CDR1 SEHNR and CDR2 FQNEAQ (reference sequence). Unmatched junction bases numbered 11, after V lost 3 bases and J lost 5 bases. The CDR3 is 16 residues long. This CDR3 reads CASSFTDRGFIYGYTF. The CDR3 region has the DNA TGTGCCAGCAGCTTCACCGACAGGGGCTTTATTTATGGCTACACCTTC.

The CDR3 sequence: CAYRQGKGGYTF. The DNA for the CDR3 is TGCGCCTACCGGCAGGGGAAAGGGGGCTACACCTTC. The J gene is TRBJ1-2, the V gene TRBV23-1; a possible D gene is TRBD1 (6 bases). TRBV23-1 is flagged as an ORF with uncertain function. The V gene lost 11 bases and the J gene lost 8 bases, with 18 bases spanning the gap. The CDR3 length is 12 residues.

The chain links TRBV7-9 to TRBJ2-1, with a possible D match to TRBD1 (6 bases). The CDR3 spans 16 residues. Deletions cut 6 bases from V and 0 bases from J, with 15 bases between. Germline-derived CDR1 and CDR2 are SEHNR and FQNEAQ (reference sequence). Here the CDR3 DNA reads TGTGCCAGCAGGTCACCCGGGACAATCTCCTACAATGAGCAGTTCTTC. It encodes CASRSPGTISYNEQFF.

The chain employs TRBV24-1 and TRBJ2-1; 8 positions match TRBD2. CDR1 and CDR2 (germline): KGHDR, SFDVKD. With V trimmed by 5 bases and J by 10 bases, 12 bases remained unmatched. This CDR3 is built from 15 residues. CDR3: CATSVTGSGSGEQFF. The CDR3 nucleotides read TGTGCCACCAGTGTTACAGGGAGCGGGAGCGGGGAGCAGTTCTTC.

The V call is TRBV3-1 (or the pseudogene TRBV3-2), the J call TRBJ1-1, with D unresolved. The germline V and J ends were trimmed by 1 base and 3 bases, with 15 bases remaining between them. The germline V gene encodes CDR1 LGHDT and CDR2 YNNKEL (reference sequence). The CDR3 is 16 amino acids. CDR3 nucleotide sequence: TGTGCCAGCAGCCAAGGTGCAGCATTGATTCACACTGAAGCTTTCTTT. It specifies CASSQGAALIHTEAFF.

The chain links TRBV7-9 to TRBJ2-1, with 16 bases lining up with TRBD2. The CDR3 totals 17 residues. Per the germline V gene, CDR1 is SEHNR and CDR2 is FQNEAQ (reference sequence). V was clipped by 2 bases and J by 7 bases; unmatched bases: 5. The CDR3 region has the DNA TGTGCCAGCAGCTTACCAACGGGACTAGCGGGGGGGAATGAGCAGTTCTTC. Translating gives CASSLPTGLAGGNEQFF.

The chain recombines TRBV7-9 with TRBJ2-1, with TRBD1 matching 10 bases. CDR3 length equals 13 residues. The germline CDR1 and CDR2 sequences are SEHNR and FQNEAQ (reference sequence). V lost 4 bases, J lost 9 bases, and 3 bases stayed unmatched. CDR3 residues: CASSSGTGVEQFF. In DNA, the CDR3 is TGTGCCAGCAGCTCAGGGACAGGGGTTGAGCAGTTCTTC.

Here the CDR3 DNA reads TGTGCCAGCAGCCAAGATCTCAGGTTGTTCACAGATACGCAGTATTTT. It codes for CASSQDLRLFTDTQYF. This rearrangement joins TRBV3-1 (or the pseudogene TRBV3-2) to TRBJ2-3; D not resolved. Germline CDR1 and CDR2: LGHDT and YNNKEL (reference sequence). The CDR3 runs 16 residues. The germline V and J ends were trimmed by 0 bases and 2 bases, with 12 bases remaining between them.

The J gene is TRBJ1-2, the V gene TRBV19; 7 bases are shared with TRBD1. This CDR3 spans 15 amino acids. Germline CDR1 and CDR2: LNHDA and SQIVND (reference sequence). The J segment lost 0 bases and the V segment lost 7 bases, leaving 8 bases of the junction unmatched. DNA for the CDR3: TGTGCCAGTATGGCCGGGGACAGTACTAACTATGGCTACACCTTC. It specifies CASMAGDSTNYGYTF. The whole variable domain, remainder taken from reference TRBV19 and TRBJ1-2, is DGGITQSPKYLFRKEGQNVTLSCEQNLNHDAMYWYRQDPGQGLRLIYYSQIVNDFQKGDIAEGYSVSREKKESFPLTVTSAQKNPTAFYLCASMAGDSTNYGYTFGSGTRLTVV.

This chain links TRBV19 with TRBJ2-1; 13 bases align to TRBD2. J was trimmed by 8 bases and V by 5 bases; bases with no gene match: 9. This CDR3 has 16 residues. Germline-derived CDR1 and CDR2 are LNHDA and SQIVND (reference sequence). The CDR3 sequence: CASSRTGTSGVDEQFF. The CDR3 nucleotides read TGTGCCAGTAGTCGGACCGGGACTAGCGGGGTCGATGAGCAGTTCTTC.

The chain joins TRBV29-1 to TRBJ2-2; D is possibly TRBD1 (6 bases). Germline values: CDR1 SQVTM, CDR2 ANQGSEA. Trimming shortened V by 6 bases and J by 3 bases, and 17 bases separated the two germline ends. The CDR3 is 15 amino acids. DNA of the CDR3: TGCAGCGTCGAACGTGGGGGCAGATACACCGGGGAGCTGTTTTTT. As protein: CSVERGGRYTGELFF.

This chain joins TRBV24-1 and TRBJ1-2; no reliable D call. The V end was cut by 10 bases, the J end by 5 bases, with 13 bases between. The CDR3 has 12 residues. Germline-derived CDR1 and CDR2 are KGHDR and SFDVKD. The CDR3 nucleotides read TGTGCCACTTCCATGGCAGGATATGGCTACACCTTC. It specifies CATSMAGYGYTF.

The rearrangement links TRBV11-2 to TRBJ1-3; no definite D call. The CDR3 covers 14 residues. The ends were cut back, 1 base at V and 3 bases at J, with 7 bases in the middle. The germline V gene encodes CDR1 SGHAT and CDR2 FQNNGV. The CDR3 DNA follows: TGTGCCAGCAGCTTAGTGATGGGTGGAAACACCATATATTTT. It is translated as CASSLVMGGNTIYF.